This T cell receptor beta chain comes out of a study of T cells in localized non-small cell lung cancer. The germline V gene encodes CDR1 MNHEY and CDR2 SMNVEV (reference sequence). V was cut by 7 bases and J by 12 bases, with 13 bases left in between. This CDR3 is 11 amino acids long. Assay used: immunoSEQ multiplex PCR; TCRdb lists only in-frame clones, some missing. The data hold 20,000 to 30,000 clones, with approximately 83% observed a single time. The sequence came from a male donor older than 55 with stage II squamous cell lung carcinoma. The chain links TRBV27 to TRBJ2-1, with D possibly called TRBD1 or TRBD2 (5 bases each). Sequenced material: peripheral blood, taken before any cancer treatment. This chain's CDR3 is CASTSRGVQFF. The CDR3 DNA reads as TGTGCCAGCACCTCCCGGGGCGTGCAGTTCTTC.